Following are 4 T cell receptor beta chains from one sample sequenced in a study of cytomegalovirus exposure and HLA in healthy donors. The PCR made use of 60 Vbeta and 13 Jbeta primers. Only in-frame clones appear in the TCRdb table, and some are missing; sequencing was by immunoSEQ multiplex PCR. The repertoire holds roughly 87,000 clones, with over 60% as singletons. Sequences were obtained from PBMCs. These receptor sequences come from a man in his 60s in good health and CMV-seronegative.

This clone was recorded once. This chain links TRBV6-4 with TRBJ1-4; perhaps TRBD1 as D (5 bases). Trimming took 6 bases from V and 5 from J, leaving 10 bases between them. The CDR3 is 13 residues long. CDR1 and CDR2 (germline): MRHNA, SNTAGT. The CDR3: CASSREKNEKLFF. CDR3 nucleotide sequence: TGTGCCAGCAGCAGGGAAAAGAATGAAAAACTGTTTTTT.

The rearrangement links TRBV11-2 to TRBJ2-4; 7 positions match TRBD2. Per germline, CDR1 SGHAT and CDR2 FQNNGV. This CDR3 comprises 16 residues. The V segment lost 0 bases and the J segment 0 bases; nucleotides outside the gene matches: 2. The CDR3, as DNA: TGTGCCAGCAGCTTAGAGCTAGCGGTAGCCAAAAACATTCAGTACTTC. Encoded protein: CASSLELAVAKNIQYF.

The chain links TRBV10-3 to TRBJ1-2, with 8 bases identical to TRBD1. J gave up 3 bases and V 0 bases, and 12 bases lay outside the gene matches. This CDR3 contains 18 residues. CDR1 ENHRY and CDR2 SYGVKD come from the germline V gene. The CDR3 region is CAISESGSAGGTYYGYTF. Here the CDR3 DNA reads TGTGCCATCAGTGAGTCAGGGTCGGCAGGGGGCACTTACTATGGCTACACCTTC.

This chain uses TRBV30 with TRBJ1-1; TRBD1 matches 8 bases. V shed 4 bases, J shed 6 bases, and the junction held 7 bases outside the gene matches. Per the germline V gene, CDR1 is GTSNPN and CDR2 is SVGIG (reference sequence). The CDR3 length is 13 residues. CDR3 in DNA: TGTGCCTGGACCCGACAGGGGACCCCTGAAGCTTTCTTT. It specifies CAWTRQGTPEAFF. Using reference TRBV30 and TRBJ1-1 for the parts outside the CDR3, the full variable domain is SQTIHQWPATLVQPVGSPLSLECTVEGTSNPNLYWYRQAAGRGLQLLFYSVGIGQISSEVPQNLSASRPQDRQFILSSKKLLLSDSGFYLCAWTRQGTPEAFFGQGTRLTVV.